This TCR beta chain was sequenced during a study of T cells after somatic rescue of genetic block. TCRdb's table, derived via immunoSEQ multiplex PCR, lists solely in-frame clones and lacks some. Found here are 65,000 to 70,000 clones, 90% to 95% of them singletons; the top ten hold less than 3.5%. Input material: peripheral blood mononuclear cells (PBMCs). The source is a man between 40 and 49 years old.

As DNA, the CDR3 is TGTGCCACCAGCAGAGATATGAATGAGCAGTTCTTC. Residues: CATSRDMNEQFF. The chain joins TRBV15 to TRBJ2-1; D is unclear. V was shortened by 0 bases and J by 7 bases, with 4 bases between the two germline ends. Germline CDR1 LNHNV, CDR2 YYDKDF (reference sequence). The CDR3 contains 12 residues.